The 5 T cell receptor beta chains below come from one sample, sequenced in a study of T cell clonality in common variable immunodeficiency. Data came from immunoSEQ multiplex PCR; TCRdb stores just in-frame clones and leaves some out. The sample holds about 52,000 clones, and no clone turns up only once. The material sequenced was peripheral blood mononuclear cells. The source of these receptors is a person between 18 and 75 years old in good health.

A word on this clone: The junction departs from the called germline gene at one end, perhaps through a read error. The CDR3 extends 3 residues past the end of the read, so its final part is completed from the germline J gene. This sample also contains other DNA sequences that code for the same CDR3. The genes are TRBV7-8 and TRBJ2-7; D is uncertain. The CDR3 spans 12 residues. From germline, CDR1 is SGHVS and CDR2 FQNEAQ. CDR3: CASSLDNYEQYF. CDR3 bases read: TGCGCCAGCAGCTTAGACAACTACGAG.

This clone was observed at least ten times. The read ends 3 residues early relative to the CDR3; the germline J gene fills the gap. The chain links TRBV7-6 to TRBJ1-6; 11 positions agree with TRBD1. Germline-derived CDR1 and CDR2 are SGHVS and FNYEAQ. J lost 2 bases, V lost 5 bases, and 8 bases had no gene match. CDR3 size: 18 residues. The CDR3 here is CASSPRDRGEPYNSPLHF. The CDR3 bases that were read are TGTGCCAGCAGCCCCCGGGACAGGGGGGAACCCTATAATTCACCC.

This clone has a count of ten or more. The read gets to within 3 residues of the CDR3 end, and the germline J gene fills in the rest. This chain links TRBV5-5 with TRBJ2-7; D remains unclear. The CDR3 is 13 residues long. The germline V gene encodes CDR1 SGHKS and CDR2 YYEKEE (reference sequence). V gave up 2 bases and J gave up 0 bases, with 6 bases separating them. The sequenced part of the CDR3 DNA is TGTGCCAGCAGCTTTTCAGACTCCTACGAG. This gives the protein CASSFSDSYE. The CDR3, in full, reads CASSFSDSYEQYF.

This clone was observed many times. The DNA ends 3 residues before the CDR3 does, and the rest of the CDR3 is filled in from the germline J gene. The V and J genes are TRBV30 and TRBJ2-7; D uncertain. The CDR3 is 11 residues long. Germline V gives CDR1 GTSNPN, CDR2 SVGIG (reference sequence). Trimming removed 0 bases from V and 5 bases from J, with 5 bases in between. CDR3 amino acids: CAWSVINEQYF. The CDR3 bases that were read are TGTGCCTGGAGTGTAATTAACGAG.

The sample holds many counts of this clone. The read terminates 3 residues before the CDR3 end, so the remaining end is supplied by the germline J gene. The rearrangement joins TRBV19 to TRBJ2-3; the D gene is possibly TRBD1 (5 bases). V was shortened by 10 bases and J by 2 bases, with 13 bases between the two germline ends. The CDR3 covers 13 residues. Germline V gives CDR1 LNHDA, CDR2 SQIVND (reference sequence). The CDR3 loop is CATNPGYTDTQYF. The CDR3 bases that were read are TGTGCCACCAATCCAGGGTACACAGATACG.